A single T cell receptor beta chain is shown here with its context. A Seattle source enrolled patients during active infection and followed them longitudinally. V was cut by 4 bases and J by 3 bases, with 18 bases left in between. The germline CDR1 and CDR2 sequences are SGHTA and FQGNSA. The CDR3 extends over 17 amino acids. This sample stems from a study of blood T cell repertoires in COVID-19. Across the whole study: Acute and convalescent COVID-19 samples came from the United States, Italy and Spain. PBMCs, B-cell-depleted T cells, or T cells provided the cDNA or gDNA that made up the material.

In the source study's methods: Estimated nucleated cell counts came from reference gene primer amplification. TCRdb keeps only in-frame clones here, not all; method: immunoSEQ multiplex PCR. From that table come the V and J calls and clone size; the DNA was used to work out D and trimming. The sample holds roughly 390,000 clones, around 87% seen once. V is TRBV7-2 and J is TRBJ2-2; no clear D. The sample comprised peripheral blood. The source of this sequence is a woman younger than 45 with COVID-19, enrolled during active disease. This CDR3 is CASSWRPGLPYTGELFF. The CDR3 DNA reads TGTGCCAGCAGCTGGCGCCCGGGTCTTCCTTACACCGGGGAGCTGTTTTTT.